One sample yielded the 27 T cell receptor beta chains listed below, sequenced in a study of blood T cells in healthy people across ages. Then a second PCR, running roughly 6 to 12 cycles, was carried out with a sample-barcoded 5' primer and a J-beta primer mix. Via MiXCR, TCRdb re-called the 5' RACE reads, giving one row per CDR3 protein. The repertoire has 450,000 to 600,000 distinct CDR3 sequences, about 26% of them found once; the top ten carry 3% to 4.5%. The sample also formed part of further work on T cells of mothers and their children.

The sample comprised blood. The receptors derive from a boy between 2 and 10 years old in good health.

This clonotype occurred a few times. The chain joins TRBV11-2 to TRBJ2-5; no clear D gene. Germline V lookup: CDR1 SGHAT, CDR2 FQNNGV. V gave up 6 bases and J gave up 2 bases, with 13 bases separating them. The CDR3 extends over 14 amino acids. The CDR3 is CASSSLGWQETQYF. In nucleotides, the CDR3 is TGTGCCAGCAGTTCTCTCGGTTGGCAAGAGACCCAGTACTTC.

The chain recombines TRBV6-1 with TRBJ2-5, with 7 nucleotides matching TRBD1. The DNA end favors TRBJ2-1, so the J call may be wrong. The CDR3 spans 11 residues. The V gene's germline CDR1 is MNHNS and CDR2 SASEGT. The CDR3 sequence: CASPRGPEQFF. The CDR3 region has the DNA TGTGCCAGCCCGAGGGGGCCTGAGCAGTTCTTC.

This sequence joins TRBV12-3 or TRBV12-4 and TRBJ2-7; D not certain. This CDR3 is 13 amino acids long. V lost 6 bases to trimming and J lost 2 bases, with 11 bases between them. The chain's CDR3 is CASRYGSTYEQYF. The DNA for the CDR3 is TGTGCCAGCAGATACGGATCTACCTACGAGCAGTACTTC.

The J gene is TRBJ2-7, the V gene TRBV28, with D perhaps TRBD2 (5 bases). Germline lookup yields CDR1 MDHEN and CDR2 SYDVKM. Trimming cost V 3 bases and J 0 bases, with 18 bases left between them. The CDR3 has 17 amino acids. The CDR3, as DNA: TGTGCCAGCAGTTTTCCCCGGAGGACGTCTAGCTCCTACGAGCAGTACTTC. This sequence encodes CASSFPRRTSSSYEQYF.

Notes on this clonotype: Compared with germline, one end of the junction differs, possibly owing to a read error. The CDR3 protein is CASRPGRERETRYF. The CDR3 DNA reads as TGCGCCAGCAGGCCGGGGCGGGAGAGAGAGACCCGGTACTTC. The J gene is TRBJ2-5, the V gene TRBV5-1; TRBD2 agrees at 7 bases. Per germline, CDR1 SGHRS and CDR2 YFSETQ. This CDR3 is built from 14 residues.

This clonotype has just one count. This clone may be a read error of a much larger clone one base away. The chain is built from TRBV5-1 and TRBJ2-4; D is perhaps TRBD1 (5 bases). CDR1 is SGHRS, CDR2 YFSETQ, per germline. V was pared by 0 bases and J by 5 bases, with 9 bases between. This CDR3 is 14 amino acids long. CDR3 bases: TGCGCCAGCAGCTTGGGTGGCAGGGAAAACATTCAGTACTTC. Amino acid sequence: CASSLGGRENIQYF.

The chain combines TRBV11-2 with TRBJ2-3; no reliable D call. This CDR3 comprises 12 residues. Germline V CDR1 and CDR2: SGHAT, FQNNGV. V lost 9 bases and J 5 bases, leaving 12 bases between the germline ends. Written as DNA, the CDR3 is TGTGCCAGAACCCTAAGAAGAGATACGCAGTATTTT. Encoded protein: CARTLRRDTQYF. The full variable domain, rest sourced from reference TRBV11-2 and TRBJ2-3, is EAGVAQSPRYKIIEKRQSVAFWCNPISGHATLYWYQQILGQGPKLLIQFQNNGVVDDSQLPKDRFSAERLKGVDSTLKIQPAKLEDSAVYLCARTLRRDTQYFGPGTRLTVL.

The V gene is TRBV5-1, the J gene TRBJ2-7; 9 positions agree with TRBD1. J gave up 5 bases and V 4 bases, and 10 bases lay outside the gene matches. Germline V gives CDR1 SGHRS, CDR2 YFSETQ. The length of the CDR3 is 15 residues. The CDR3 nucleotides read TGCGCCAGCAGCGGCCGGGACAGGGCGGTCCACGAGCAGTACTTC. Translating gives CASSGRDRAVHEQYF.

The V and J genes are TRBV29-1 and TRBJ2-5; TRBD2 matches 8 bases. The V and J ends lost 1 base and 4 bases, in that order; junction bases with no gene match: 5. Germline V gives CDR1 SQVTM, CDR2 ANQGSEA. The CDR3 is made up of 14 amino acids. The CDR3 sequence: CSVEAGGAGETQYF. DNA of the CDR3: TGCAGCGTTGAAGCCGGGGGGGCCGGAGAGACCCAGTACTTC.

The chain employs TRBV11-2 and TRBJ2-5, with D perhaps TRBD2 (7 bases). CDR1 and CDR2 (germline): SGHAT, FQNNGV. With 1 base removed from V and 7 bases from J, the gap between germline ends came to 13 bases. The CDR3 contains 14 residues. The CDR3 region is CASSLAGGGGTQYF. The CDR3 bases are TGTGCCAGCAGCTTAGCGGGGGGCGGAGGGACCCAGTACTTC. The full variable domain, its missing parts supplied by reference TRBV11-2 and TRBJ2-5, is EAGVAQSPRYKIIEKRQSVAFWCNPISGHATLYWYQQILGQGPKLLIQFQNNGVVDDSQLPKDRFSAERLKGVDSTLKIQPAKLEDSAVYLCASSLAGGGGTQYFGPGTRLLVL.

The chain is built from TRBV29-1 and TRBJ1-5; D not resolved. The CDR3 contains 13 residues. CDR1 and CDR2 (germline): SQVTM, ANQGSEA. V was trimmed by 4 bases and J by 7 bases, leaving 14 bases between them. The CDR3: CSVGVGFGQPQHF. In nucleotides, the CDR3 is TGCAGCGTTGGTGTGGGTTTTGGCCAGCCCCAGCATTTT.

Regarding this clonotype: The junction and the germline gene differ at one end; a read error may be behind it. The gene calls are TRBV3-1 and TRBJ1-3, with no clear D. The CDR3 is 14 amino acids. Germline lookup yields CDR1 LGHDT and CDR2 YNNKEL (reference sequence). The CDR3 reads CASSQTDGRNTLYF. In DNA, the CDR3 is TGTGCCAGCAGCCAAACGGACGGGAGAAACACCCTATATTTT. Complete variable domain (other parts from reference TRBV3-1 and TRBJ1-3): DTAVSQTPKYLVTQMGNDKSIKCEQNLGHDTMYWYKQDSKKFLKIMFSYNNKELIINETVPNRFSPKSPDKAHLNLHINSLELGDSAVYFCASSQTDGRNTLYFGEGSWLTVV.

This clonotype showed up just a few times. Here the CDR3 reads CASSVDGMREKLFF. DNA for the CDR3: TGTGCCAGCAGCGTGGATGGGATGCGGGAAAAACTGTTTTTT. This chain links TRBV9 with TRBJ1-4; no firm D call. The CDR3 covers 14 residues. V lost 2 bases and J 8 bases, leaving 13 bases between the germline ends. The V gene's germline CDR1 is SGDLS and CDR2 YYNGEE.

This clonotype was seen a few times. The rearrangement uses TRBV10-3 and TRBJ2-1; D ambiguous. Germline V gives CDR1 ENHRY, CDR2 SYGVKD. V lost 8 bases and J lost 3, with 11 bases in between. This CDR3 region has 13 residues. CDR3 sequence reads: CAIGRALYNEQFF. The CDR3 nucleotides are TGTGCCATCGGCAGAGCCCTCTACAATGAGCAGTTCTTC.

This clonotype has at least ten counts. This sequence joins TRBV12-3 or TRBV12-4 and TRBJ2-5; D is possibly TRBD1 (6 bases). There are 12 residues in the CDR3. The V and J ends lost 6 bases and 5 bases respectively, with 10 bases between them. The DNA of the CDR3 is TGTGCCAGCAGCTCAGGGGAGGAGACCCAGTACTTC. Its translation is CASSSGEETQYF.

J is TRBJ2-5 and V is TRBV4-3, with 14 bases aligning to TRBD2. Germline lookup yields CDR1 LGHNA and CDR2 YSLEER. The CDR3 is 15 residues long. Trimming removed 3 bases from V and 4 bases from J; junction bases left unmatched: 1. CDR3 loop: CASSQTSGRGETQYF. The DNA for the CDR3 is TGCGCCAGCAGCCAGACTAGCGGGAGGGGAGAGACCCAGTACTTC.

The rearrangement joins TRBV2 to TRBJ2-3, with TRBD2 matching over 7 bases. In germline, CDR1 is SNHLY, CDR2 FYNNEI. The V segment lost 5 bases and the J segment 5 bases; nucleotides outside the gene matches: 13. The CDR3 is 16 residues long. The CDR3 DNA sequence: TGTGCCAGCAGTCCCGCGGGAGACGGGCCACAAGATACGCAGTATTTT. This sequence encodes CASSPAGDGPQDTQYF.

This clonotype was observed at least ten times. This rearrangement joins TRBV27 to TRBJ2-5; perhaps TRBD2 as D (6 bases). The length of the CDR3 is 13 residues. The germline V gene has CDR1 MNHEY and CDR2 SMNVEV (reference sequence). V lost 6 bases to trimming and J lost 2 bases, with 10 bases between them. CDR3 sequence: CASSFRGQETQYF. Written as DNA, the CDR3 is TGTGCCAGCAGCTTCCGGGGGCAAGAGACCCAGTACTTC.

This clonotype has just a few counts. The chain links TRBV5-1 to TRBJ2-5; maybe TRBD2 (7 bases). This CDR3 comprises 15 residues. Per the germline V gene, CDR1 is SGHRS and CDR2 is YFSETQ. Trimming took off 1 base at V and 5 bases at J, with 15 bases between the two ends. CDR3 sequence: CASSLWGGGIETQYF. CDR3 coding DNA: TGCGCCAGCAGCTTGTGGGGCGGGGGCATTGAGACCCAGTACTTC.

This clonotype was seen more than once but under ten times. The chain links TRBV10-2 to TRBJ2-3, with D unresolved. Germline values: CDR1 WSHSY, CDR2 SAAADI. V lost 7 bases and J lost 1, with 12 bases in between. CDR3 length: 14 residues. The CDR3 sequence is CASTNVDRTDTQYF. In DNA form, the CDR3 reads TGCGCCAGCACCAACGTTGACCGCACAGATACGCAGTATTTT.

The gene calls are TRBV5-1 and TRBJ2-2; TRBD2 might be the D (5 bases). V dropped 2 bases and J dropped 6 bases, with 14 bases sitting between them. From germline, CDR1 is SGHRS and CDR2 YFSETQ. The length of the CDR3 is 15 residues. The CDR3 sequence: CASSFTGSPPGELFF. Written as DNA, the CDR3 is TGCGCCAGCAGCTTTACGGGGTCCCCTCCCGGGGAGCTGTTTTTT.

The chain uses TRBV14 and TRBJ1-1; D unclear. Trimming shortened V by 1 base and J by 2 bases, and 8 bases separated the two germline ends. The CDR3 is 14 residues long. Germline CDR1 SGHDN, CDR2 FVKESK. The CDR3 DNA follows: TGTGCCAGCAGCCAAGTCAGGTTCAACACTGAAGCTTTCTTT. Amino acids: CASSQVRFNTEAFF.

This chain connects TRBV12-3 or TRBV12-4 to TRBJ2-1; D is possibly TRBD1 (6 bases). The CDR3 is 15 amino acids. Trimming took off 2 bases at V and 2 bases at J, with 10 bases between the two ends. CDR3 sequence: CASSLSRTAYNEQFF. Here the CDR3 DNA reads TGTGCCAGCAGTTTATCCAGGACAGCCTACAATGAGCAGTTCTTC.

The J gene is TRBJ2-2, the V gene TRBV7-6; 8 bases agree with TRBD1. CDR3 length: 17 residues. V lost 1 base and J lost 5; bases outside the gene matches: 9. CDR1 is SGHVS and CDR2 is FNYEAQ in the germline V gene. The CDR3 loop reads CASSLEAWTGLTGELFF. The CDR3 DNA is TGTGCCAGCAGCTTAGAAGCTTGGACAGGGTTGACCGGGGAGCTGTTTTTT.

This sequence joins TRBV29-1 and TRBJ2-1, with TRBD2 identical over 14 bases. The CDR3 spans 15 residues. The germline CDR1 and CDR2 sequences are SQVTM and ANQGSEA. The trim removed 6 bases at V and 8 bases at J, leaving 9 bases unmatched. DNA of the CDR3: TGCAGCGTCCATAGGACTAGCGGGGGGTTCTATGAGCAGTTCTTC. Protein sequence: CSVHRTSGGFYEQFF.

This clonotype was seen only a few times. The rearrangement links TRBV12-3 or TRBV12-4 to TRBJ2-5, with 8 bases lining up with TRBD2. The DNA end lines up better with TRBJ2-7; the J call may be wrong. The CDR3 contains 14 residues. The CDR3 loop is CASSWGLGSNEQYF. For the CDR3, the DNA is TGTGCCAGCAGTTGGGGACTAGGTAGCAACGAGCAGTACTTC.

The chain combines TRBV20-1 with TRBJ2-5, with 7 bases aligning to TRBD2. V shed 6 bases, J shed 4 bases, and the junction held 14 bases outside the gene matches. Germline CDR1 reads DFQATT; CDR2 reads SNEGSKA (reference sequence). This CDR3 comprises 15 residues. CDR3 region: CSALGSGGGLETQYF. The CDR3 coding sequence is TGCAGTGCCCTGGGTTCGGGAGGCGGTCTAGAGACCCAGTACTTC.